These T cell receptor beta chains were read from a single sample in a study of blood T cells in healthy people across ages. TCRdb used MiXCR to reprocess the 5' RACE reads, holding one entry per CDR3 protein. The data show 1.5 million to 2 million distinct CDR3 sequences, with around 50% seen just once and around 2.1% held by the top ten. The source material was blood. These TCRs come from a middle-aged woman in good health. CDR3s include the opening cysteine and the closing phenylalanine or tryptophan. The D gene is left open where the match is weak. A row's size may be missing; if present it is once, few, many or a size class.

J	size	D	V	DNA	CDR3
TRBJ2-1	few	TRBD1	TRBV11-1	TGTGCCAGCAGCTCCTGGACAGGGGGCAAGCATGAGCAGTTCTTC	CASSSWTGGKHEQFF
TRBJ1-2	once	.	TRBV11-2	TGTGCCAGCAGCTTAGCACGGGGCGCTGGCTATGGCTACACCTTC	CASSLARGAGYGYTF
TRBJ1-1	few	.	TRBV7-9	TGTGCCAGTAGCTTAGCGGGGCGGAAACCTGAAGCTTTCTTT	CASSLAGRKPEAFF
TRBJ2-5	.	TRBD1	TRBV6-5	TGTGCCAGCAGTCACGGACAGGCGCAGTACTTC	CASSHGQAQYF
TRBJ1-2	.	TRBD1	TRBV12-3/TRBV12-4	TGTGCCAGCAGGGAGACTGGACAGGGGGGCTATGGCTACACCTTC	CASRETGQGGYGYTF
TRBJ2-1	few	.	TRBV13	TGTGCCAGCAGCTTACAGTCCTACAATGAGCAGTTCTTC	CASSLQSYNEQFF
TRBJ2-1	.	TRBD2	TRBV7-2	TGTGCCAGCAGCTCGAGAAAAACGGGGGGGCTTATATACAATGAGCAGTTCTTC	CASSSRKTGGLIYNEQFF
TRBJ2-7	few	.	TRBV20-1	TGCAGTGCTAGAGCACTCCTTTCCTACGAGCAGTACTTC	CSARALLSYEQYF
TRBJ2-1	.	TRBD1	TRBV29-1	TGCAGCGGAACCTGGACAGGGAGTGATGAGCAGTTCTTC	CSGTWTGSDEQFF
TRBJ1-2	.	TRBD1	TRBV27	TGTGCCAGCAGTTCAGGGGGAGAGGGAGGCTACACCTTC	CASSSGGEGGYTF
TRBJ1-4	.	.	TRBV7-9	TGTGCCAGCAGCGGGGACACAACTAATGAAAAACTGTTTTTT	CASSGDTTNEKLFF
TRBJ2-5	.	TRBD1	TRBV7-2	TGTGCCAGCAGCCTCTTTAGGGGACAGGGCGGGGAGACCCAGTACTTC	CASSLFRGQGGETQYF
TRBJ1-2	.	TRBD1	TRBV9	TGTGCCCGCAGCTCAGGACAGGGATGGTGGAAGGGCTACACCTTC	CARSSGQGWWKGYTF
TRBJ1-1	.	.	TRBV29-1	TGCAGCGTTAAAGGGTTCAACACTGAAGCTTTCTTT	CSVKGFNTEAFF
TRBJ2-1	.	.	TRBV12-3/TRBV12-4	TGTGCCAGCAGTCTAAGGACACCCAATGAGCAGTTCTTC	CASSLRTPNEQFF
TRBJ2-4	few	TRBD1	TRBV6-2/TRBV6-3	TGTGCCAGCAGTCCGCTTGACAGGGACAAAAACATTCAGTACTTC	CASSPLDRDKNIQYF
TRBJ1-1	few	.	TRBV6-6	TGTGCCAGCAGTTACCGAACTGGAGCTTTCTTT	CASSYRTGAFF
TRBJ2-5	.	TRBD1	TRBV6-6	TGTGCCAGCAGTTACTCGGGACAGGGTAGGGGAGAGACCCAGTACTTC	CASSYSGQGRGETQYF
TRBJ1-2	few	.	TRBV28	TGTGCCAGCACCGTCGGAGTCTATGGCTACACCTTC	CASTVGVYGYTF
TRBJ1-1	.	TRBD1	TRBV12-3/TRBV12-4	TGTGCCAGCAGTTTAGAACAGGGGATTGAAGCTTTCTTT	CASSLEQGIEAFF
TRBJ2-3	.	TRBD1	TRBV4-1	TGCGCCAGCAGCCAAGCCCCAGGGGGCGGAGATACGCAGTATTTT	CASSQAPGGGDTQYF
TRBJ2-5	.	TRBD1	TRBV6-2/TRBV6-3	TGTGCCAGCAGTGCCCGAGGACAGGGACCCCAAGAGACCCAGTACTTC	CASSARGQGPQETQYF
TRBJ2-3	.	.	TRBV13	TGTGCCAGCAGCTTCGAGGGCAAGGGCTATAGCACAGATACGCAGTATTTT	CASSFEGKGYSTDTQYF
TRBJ1-5	.	.	TRBV7-9	TGTGCCAGCAGCGAGGACTCAACAGACCAGCCCCAGCATTTT	CASSEDSTDQPQHF
TRBJ2-3	few	TRBD2	TRBV4-2	TGTGCCAGCAGCCAAGATTCTCTAGCGGGTGGAAGCACAGATACGCAGTATTTT	CASSQDSLAGGSTDTQYF
TRBJ2-5	.	.	TRBV20-1	TGCAGTGCTATCCTGTCCCGGGCCCAGTACTTC	CSAILSRAQYF
TRBJ2-7	.	.	TRBV29-1	TGCAGCGTTGAAAAAGTAACCAGGGTAAATGAGCAGTACTTC	CSVEKVTRVNEQYF
TRBJ2-1	few	.	TRBV5-1	TGCGCCAGCAGCTTGGTTTCTGCGGGTAGTTACAATGAGCAGTTCTTC	CASSLVSAGSYNEQFF
TRBJ2-3	few	TRBD2	TRBV4-3	TGCGCCAGCAGCCAAGGACTAGCGGGGGCCGACACAGATACGCAGTATTTT	CASSQGLAGADTDTQYF
TRBJ2-5	few	.	TRBV20-1	TGCAGTGCTAGGGGTAGCTGGGACCCCGACCAAGAGACCCAGTACTTC	CSARGSWDPDQETQYF
TRBJ1-2	.	.	TRBV7-8	TGTGCCAGCAGCTCCGAATTGACAAGTAACTATGGCTACACCTTC	CASSSELTSNYGYTF
TRBJ2-1	.	.	TRBV7-6	TGTGCCAGCAGCTTAGACCCCGGACGGGAGCAGTTCTTC	CASSLDPGREQFF
TRBJ1-2	.	TRBD1	TRBV4-2	TGTGCCAGCAGCCAAGATCCCCTGGACAGGGGGCTTCTGCTATATGGCTACACCTTC	CASSQDPLDRGLLLYGYTF
TRBJ2-3	few	TRBD2	TRBV5-5	TGTGCCAGCAGCCCAGGACTAGCGGGGGTGGCAGATACGCAGTATTTT	CASSPGLAGVADTQYF
TRBJ1-2	.	.	TRBV2	TGTGCCAGCAGTGAATCGGGGGATGTCAACTATGGCTACACCTTC	CASSESGDVNYGYTF
TRBJ2-1	few	TRBD1	TRBV27	TGTGCCAGCAGTTACGCCAACAGGGGGAATGAGCAGTTCTTC	CASSYANRGNEQFF
TRBJ2-7	.	.	TRBV29-1	TGCAGCGTTGAGGTAGGACACCCACCCTACGAGCAGTACTTC	CSVEVGHPPYEQYF
TRBJ2-4	.	.	TRBV29-1	TGCAGCGTTGAAGTTAGGGGGGGCCGGGCCAAAAACATTCAGTACTTC	CSVEVRGGRAKNIQYF
TRBJ2-5	.	.	TRBV6-5	TGTGCCAGCAGTTACTTAGCGATGAGCGCAGGGGAGACCCAGTACTTC	CASSYLAMSAGETQYF
TRBJ2-7	.	.	TRBV7-2	TGTGCCAGCAGCTTGGGAGGCGGGGACCCCTACGAGCAGTACTTC	CASSLGGGDPYEQYF
TRBJ2-7	.	.	TRBV7-2	TGTGCCAGCAGCCCTGGGACCGCGTCCTACAATGAGCAGTACTTC	CASSPGTASYNEQYF
TRBJ2-7	.	.	TRBV6-2/TRBV6-3	TGTGCCAGCAGTTACATCAACTCCTACGAGCAGTACTTC	CASSYINSYEQYF
TRBJ2-5	once	TRBD2	TRBV18	TGTGCCAGCTCACCACTGAGGACTAGCGGGGGGGCCTCGGCAGAGACCCAGTACTTC	CASSPLRTSGGASAETQYF
TRBJ1-6	.	.	TRBV4-3	TGCGCCAGCAGCCAAGATCGGAAACAGGGAGGGTCACCCCTCCACTTT	CASSQDRKQGGSPLHF
TRBJ2-1	.	.	TRBV9	TGTGCCAGCAGCGATTGGGTTCTGACTTTCCCCTACAATGAGCAGTTCTTC	CASSDWVLTFPYNEQFF
TRBJ2-3	.	TRBD2	TRBV20-1	TGCAGTACTGCCGGCCCATCCCCACTAGCGGTCTCGCCAGATACGCAGTATTTT	CSTAGPSPLAVSPDTQYF
TRBJ1-2	.	.	TRBV7-2	TGTGCCAGCAGCTTAGCGAGCGGGGGCGCTGGCTACACCTTC	CASSLASGGAGYTF
TRBJ1-1	.	.	TRBV27	TGTGCCAGCAGTTCGAGACGGCACCGAGGACACACTGAAGCTTTCTTT	CASSSRRHRGHTEAFF
TRBJ2-1	.	TRBD2	TRBV7-2	TGTGCCAGCAGCTTATCCCTAGCGGGGGAGTACAATGAGCAGTTTTTC	CASSLSLAGEYNEQFF
TRBJ1-1	.	TRBD1	TRBV7-9	TGTGCCAGCAGCTCGGGACAGTGGAACACTGAAGCTTTCTTT	CASSSGQWNTEAFF
TRBJ2-3	.	TRBD2	TRBV6-5	TGTGCCAGCAGACGGGGGACTAGCGTTACAGATACGCAGTATTTT	CASRRGTSVTDTQYF